The next 25 T cell receptor beta chains were all read from a single sample in a study of blood T cell repertoires in COVID-19. TCRdb's table, derived via immunoSEQ multiplex PCR, lists solely in-frame clones and lacks some. The repertoire holds just under 65,000 clones, with under 80% as singletons. The sequencing sample was made of peripheral blood. The source is a human donor in a cohort sampled during active COVID-19.

The chain links TRBV5-1 to TRBJ2-3, with 11 bases identical to TRBD1. The germline CDR1 and CDR2 sequences are SGHRS and YFSETQ. Unmatched junction bases numbered 7, after V lost 4 bases and J lost 6 bases. This CDR3 is built from 15 residues. CDR3 amino acids: CASSTSGTGGDTQYF. The CDR3 DNA reads as TGCGCCAGCAGCACATCCGGGACAGGGGGGGATACGCAGTATTTT.

In its sample, this clone was seen a few times. The chain carries TRBV18 and TRBJ2-7, with 7 bases lining up with TRBD1. Looked up from germline, CDR1 is KGHSH and CDR2 is LQKENI. The CDR3 is 13 amino acids. Trimming at V came to 6 bases and at J to 7 bases, leaving 9 bases not matched to a gene. The CDR3 protein is CASSWDRRDEQYF. DNA of the CDR3: TGTGCCAGCTCTTGGGACAGAAGGGATGAGCAGTACTTC.

The CDR3 sequence is CASSQRSGGPGGTDTQYF. The DNA for the CDR3 is TGTGCCAGCAGCCAACGGAGCGGGGGGCCCGGGGGCACAGATACGCAGTATTTT. The J gene is TRBJ2-3, the V gene TRBV3-1 (or the pseudogene TRBV3-2); TRBD2 matches at 9 bases. Germline CDR1 LGHDT, CDR2 YNNKEL (reference sequence). The CDR3 runs to 18 residues. Trimming cost V 2 bases and J 1 base; bases outside gene matches: 10.

The J gene is TRBJ1-1, the V gene TRBV12-5; 10 bases line up with TRBD1. The CDR3 contains 18 residues. Per the germline V gene, CDR1 is LGHNT and CDR2 is FRNRAP. Trimming at V came to 6 bases and at J to 5 bases, leaving 18 bases not matched to a gene. CDR3 loop: CASGIGTGESGLPTEAFF. The CDR3 coding sequence is TGTGCTAGTGGAATCGGGACAGGGGAATCTGGTCTGCCAACTGAAGCTTTCTTT.

The chain joins TRBV5-4 to TRBJ1-6; 7 bases map to TRBD1. With 4 bases clipped from V and 11 bases from J, the junction kept 9 bases outside the gene matches. The CDR3 sequence is 14 residues long. Germline lookup yields CDR1 SGHNT and CDR2 YYREEE (reference sequence). CDR3 amino acids: CASSHRQGKTPLHF. The DNA of the CDR3 is TGTGCCAGCAGCCACAGACAGGGAAAAACACCCCTCCACTTT.

The chain uses TRBV9 and TRBJ2-3, with 9 bases lining up with TRBD2. There are 17 residues in the CDR3. V trimming: 0 bases; J trimming: 0 bases; junction bases outside the gene matches: 5. The germline CDR1 and CDR2 sequences are SGDLS and YYNGEE. CDR3 sequence reads: CASSVAPTSGSTDTQYF. For the CDR3, the DNA is TGTGCCAGCAGCGTAGCGCCGACTAGCGGAAGCACAGATACGCAGTATTTT.

The chain links TRBV7-8 to TRBJ1-1; 10 bases are shared with TRBD1. The CDR3 spans 19 residues. With 1 base clipped from V and 1 base from J, the junction kept 12 bases outside the gene matches. In germline, CDR1 is SGHVS, CDR2 FQNEAQ. CDR3 nucleotides: TGTGCCAGCAGCTTAGTGCCCTGGACAGGGGGTAGTTGGAACACTGAAGCTTTCTTT. Amino acids: CASSLVPWTGGSWNTEAFF.

The J gene is TRBJ1-5, the V gene TRBV28; D possibly corresponds to TRBD1 (5 bases). The germline V gene encodes CDR1 MDHEN and CDR2 SYDVKM. Deletions cut 0 bases from V and 0 bases from J, with 12 bases between. The CDR3 is 17 residues long. The CDR3 region is CASSLWLRQNSNQPQHF. CDR3 sequence (DNA): TGTGCCAGCAGTTTATGGCTAAGACAGAATAGCAATCAGCCCCAGCATTTT.

The CDR3 protein is CASSSRVGGAFMRGTDTQYF. The CDR3 DNA reads as TGTGCCAGCAGCTCCCGGGTCGGAGGGGCCTTCATGCGGGGCACAGATACGCAGTATTTT. The chain uses TRBV14 and TRBJ2-3, with D maybe TRBD2 (6 bases). The CDR3 loop spans 20 amino acids. CDR1 is SGHDN, CDR2 FVKESK, per germline. V lost 5 bases, J lost 1 base, and 28 bases lay in between. The full variable domain, in which reference TRBV14 and TRBJ2-3 provide the parts outside the CDR3, is EAGVTQFPSHSVIEKGQTVTLRCDPISGHDNLYWYRRVMGKEIKFLLHFVKESKQDESGMPNNRFLAERTGGTYSTLKVQPAELEDSGVYFCASSSRVGGAFMRGTDTQYFGPGTRLTVL.

This clone occurred a few times. This chain uses TRBV11-2 with TRBJ1-2; D might be TRBD1 (5 bases). Trimming pared 1 base from V and 0 bases from J, leaving 9 bases between. The CDR3 contains 15 residues. Germline V gives CDR1 SGHAT, CDR2 FQNNGV. CDR3 bases: TGTGCCAGCAGCTTAGCGACAGAAGCTAACTATGGCTACACCTTC. Encoded protein: CASSLATEANYGYTF.

The chain employs TRBV19 and TRBJ2-5, with D tentatively TRBD2 (7 bases). Looked up from germline, CDR1 is LNHDA and CDR2 is SQIVND (reference sequence). The CDR3 is 14 amino acids. Trimming shortened V by 5 bases and J by 4 bases, and 14 bases separated the two germline ends. The CDR3 region is CASSVGGPRETQYF. The DNA for the CDR3 is TGTGCCAGTAGTGTCGGGGGGCCGCGAGAGACCCAGTACTTC.

V is TRBV5-1 and J is TRBJ2-7; 10 bases match TRBD2. This CDR3 region has 16 residues. Germline loops: CDR1 SGHRS, CDR2 YFSETQ. Germline trimming cut 0 bases from V and 2 bases from J; bases unmatched to any gene: 5. CDR3 residues: CASSLESSGGPYEQYF. CDR3 coding DNA: TGCGCCAGCAGCTTGGAGTCTAGCGGGGGCCCCTACGAGCAGTACTTC.

The V gene is TRBV3-1 (or the pseudogene TRBV3-2), the J gene TRBJ2-3; 10 bases match TRBD2. The CDR3 is made up of 19 amino acids. Germline assignment: CDR1 LGHDT and CDR2 YNNKEL (reference sequence). Trimming took 0 bases from V and 6 from J; bases not matched to a gene: 15. CDR3 region: CASSQDRGSGGAFTDTQYF. In DNA form, the CDR3 reads TGTGCCAGCAGCCAAGATCGGGGCAGCGGGGGGGCCTTTACCGATACGCAGTATTTT.

The chain is built from TRBV9 and TRBJ1-1; TRBD1 might be the D (5 bases). CDR1 and CDR2 (germline): SGDLS, YYNGEE. V was shortened by 0 bases and J by 5 bases, with 8 bases between the two germline ends. CDR3 length: 13 amino acids. Written as DNA, the CDR3 is TGTGCCAGCAGCGTAGCCCGGACAACTGAAGCTTTCTTT. Translation: CASSVARTTEAFF.

This sequence joins TRBV6-4 and TRBJ2-7; D is perhaps TRBD2 (7 bases). The V end was cut by 3 bases, the J end by 6 bases, with 21 bases between. Germline V CDR1 and CDR2: MRHNA, SNTAGT. The CDR3 has 16 amino acids. This CDR3 is CASSDNNREIAGEQYF. As DNA, the CDR3 is TGTGCCAGCAGTGATAACAACAGGGAAATAGCGGGCGAGCAGTACTTC.

This clone was recorded only once. The genes are TRBV4-1 and TRBJ2-7; tentative D call: TRBD1 (6 bases). There are 16 residues in the CDR3. Germline CDR1 and CDR2: MGHRA and YSYEKL. Trimming left V 5 bases short and J 1 base short, with 18 bases between. Written as DNA, the CDR3 is TGCGCCAGCAGCAAAAGTGGGGGCGGGCGTTCCTACGAGCAGTACTTC. Amino acid sequence: CASSKSGGGRSYEQYF.

The J gene is TRBJ2-3, the V gene TRBV2; 13 bases align to TRBD2. CDR3 length: 16 amino acids. V dropped 10 bases and J dropped 0; count of bases not matched to a gene: 7. Per germline, CDR1 SNHLY and CDR2 FYNNEI. CDR3 coding DNA: TGTGCCACCAAAAGACTAGCGGGGGGCAGCACAGATACGCAGTATTTT. The encoded protein is CATKRLAGGSTDTQYF.

The V gene is TRBV5-4, the J gene TRBJ2-1; no firm D call. Germline CDR1 reads SGHNT; CDR2 reads YYREEE (reference sequence). Deletions cut 2 bases from V and 3 bases from J, with 9 bases between. The CDR3 consists of 14 residues. The DNA for the CDR3 is TGTGCCAGCAGCTTATACACAAGCTACAATGAGCAGTTCTTC. Translated, it gives CASSLYTSYNEQFF.

J is TRBJ2-3 and V is TRBV7-2; 8 bases map to TRBD2. The trim removed 5 bases at V and 4 bases at J, leaving 11 bases unmatched. This CDR3 spans 16 amino acids. Germline lookup yields CDR1 SGHTA and CDR2 FQGNSA. As DNA, the CDR3 is TGTGCCAGCAGCCTTCCCGGGACTAGTTCTGCAGATACGCAGTATTTT. Translation gives CASSLPGTSSADTQYF. Together with reference TRBV7-2 and TRBJ2-3, the CDR3 gives the full variable domain: GAGVSQSPSNKVTEKGKDVELRCDPISGHTALYWYRQSLGQGLEFLIYFQGNSAPDKSGLPSDRFSAERTGGSVSTLTIQRTQQEDSAVYLCASSLPGTSSADTQYFGPGTRLTVL.

The chain links TRBV28 to TRBJ2-2; 9 nucleotides align to TRBD1. The CDR3 runs 14 residues. Germline V gene data show CDR1 as MDHEN and CDR2 as SYDVKM. Trimming cost V 5 bases and J 7 bases; bases outside gene matches: 5. CDR3 amino acids: CASSGTGFVGELFF. In DNA, the CDR3 is TGTGCCAGCAGTGGGACAGGGTTTGTCGGGGAGCTGTTTTTT.

The chain joins TRBV27 to TRBJ2-3, with D possibly being TRBD2 (5 bases). CDR1 and CDR2 (germline): MNHEY, SMNVEV (reference sequence). V dropped 5 bases and J dropped 5 bases, with 17 bases sitting between them. The CDR3 runs to 15 residues. The CDR3 sequence is CASSESGASRDTQYF. CDR3 nucleotide sequence: TGTGCCAGCAGTGAGAGCGGAGCTTCAAGAGATACGCAGTATTTT.

The chain is built from TRBV3-1 (or the pseudogene TRBV3-2) and TRBJ1-4, with D perhaps TRBD1 (5 bases). The germline gives CDR1 LGHDT, CDR2 YNNKEL (reference sequence). The CDR3 totals 14 residues. Trimming took 1 base from V and 8 from J, leaving 11 bases between them. The DNA of the CDR3 is TGTGCCAGCAGCCAAGTTGGGGGGAACGAAAAACTGTTTTTT. Translated, it gives CASSQVGGNEKLFF.

V and J are TRBV6-4 and TRBJ1-1; maybe TRBD1 (6 bases). Germline V gene lookup returns CDR1 MRHNA and CDR2 SNTAGT. V gave up 3 bases and J gave up 5 bases, with 10 bases separating them. CDR3 size: 13 residues. CDR3 region: CASSEQGGTEAFF. The DNA of the CDR3 is TGTGCCAGCAGTGAGCAAGGGGGAACTGAAGCTTTCTTT.

This chain uses TRBV28 with TRBJ2-5; unclear D gene. The CDR3 sequence is 13 residues long. Trimming shortened V by 11 bases and J by 7 bases, and 20 bases separated the two germline ends. Germline loops: CDR1 MDHEN, CDR2 SYDVKM. The CDR3 bases are TGTGCCTCCGGTTCAGAGTGGTCGGGGACCCAGTACTTC. This translates into CASGSEWSGTQYF.

The chain carries TRBV5-4 and TRBJ2-2; 10 positions agree with TRBD1. Germline V lookup: CDR1 SGHNT, CDR2 YYREEE (reference sequence). The ends lost 0 bases at V and 3 bases at J; junction bases unmatched: 2. The CDR3 length is 16 residues. CDR3 in amino acids: CASSLGGTGDTGELFF. The CDR3 DNA reads as TGTGCCAGCAGCTTGGGTGGGACAGGGGACACCGGGGAGCTGTTTTTT.